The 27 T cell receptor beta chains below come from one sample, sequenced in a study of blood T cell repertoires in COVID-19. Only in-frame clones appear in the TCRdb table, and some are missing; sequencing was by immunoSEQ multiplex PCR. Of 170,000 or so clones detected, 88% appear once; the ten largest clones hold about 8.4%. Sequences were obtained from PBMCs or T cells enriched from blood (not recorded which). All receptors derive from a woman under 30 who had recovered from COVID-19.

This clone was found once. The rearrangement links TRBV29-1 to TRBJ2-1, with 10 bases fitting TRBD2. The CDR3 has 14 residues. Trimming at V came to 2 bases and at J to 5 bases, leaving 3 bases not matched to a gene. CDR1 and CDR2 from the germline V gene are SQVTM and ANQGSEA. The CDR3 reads CSVEPLAGDNEQFF. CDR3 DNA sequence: TGCAGCGTTGAACCCCTAGCGGGAGACAATGAGCAGTTCTTC.

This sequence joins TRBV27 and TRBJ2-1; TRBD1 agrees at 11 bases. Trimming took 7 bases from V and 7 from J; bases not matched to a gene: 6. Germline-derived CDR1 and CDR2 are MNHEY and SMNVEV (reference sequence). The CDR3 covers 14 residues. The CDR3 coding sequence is TGTGCCAGCACCGCCGGGACAGGGGGAAATGAGCAGTTCTTC. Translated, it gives CASTAGTGGNEQFF.

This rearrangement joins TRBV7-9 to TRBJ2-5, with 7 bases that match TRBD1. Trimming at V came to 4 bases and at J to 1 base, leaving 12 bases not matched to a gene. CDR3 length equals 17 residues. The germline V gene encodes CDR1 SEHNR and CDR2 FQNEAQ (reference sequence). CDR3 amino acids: CASSSPREGQSQETQYF. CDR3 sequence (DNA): TGTGCCAGCAGCTCCCCGCGTGAGGGACAGAGCCAAGAGACCCAGTACTTC.

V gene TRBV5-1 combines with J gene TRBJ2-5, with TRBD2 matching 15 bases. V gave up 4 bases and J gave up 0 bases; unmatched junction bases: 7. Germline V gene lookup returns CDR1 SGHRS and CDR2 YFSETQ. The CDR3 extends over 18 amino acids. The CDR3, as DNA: TGCGCCAGCAGCCCCGGGACTAGCGGGGGGTCCGACCAAGAGACCCAGTACTTC. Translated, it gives CASSPGTSGGSDQETQYF.

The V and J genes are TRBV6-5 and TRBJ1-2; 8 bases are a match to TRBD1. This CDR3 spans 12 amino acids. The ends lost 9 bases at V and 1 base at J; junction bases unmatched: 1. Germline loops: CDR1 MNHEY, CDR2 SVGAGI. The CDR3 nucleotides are TGTGCCAGTACAGGGGGTAACTATGGCTACACCTTC. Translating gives CASTGGNYGYTF.

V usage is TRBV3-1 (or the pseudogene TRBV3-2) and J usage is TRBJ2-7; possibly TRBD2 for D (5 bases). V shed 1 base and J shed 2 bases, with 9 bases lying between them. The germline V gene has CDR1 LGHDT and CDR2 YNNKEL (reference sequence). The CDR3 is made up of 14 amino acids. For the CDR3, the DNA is TGTGCCAGCAGCCAAGGGGCGGGTACCTACGAGCAGTACTTC. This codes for CASSQGAGTYEQYF.

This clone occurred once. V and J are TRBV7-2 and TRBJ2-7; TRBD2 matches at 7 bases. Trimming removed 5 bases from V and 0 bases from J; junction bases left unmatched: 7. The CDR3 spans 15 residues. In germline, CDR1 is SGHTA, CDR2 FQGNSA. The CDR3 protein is CASSPWGGNSYEQYF. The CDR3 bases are TGTGCCAGCAGCCCATGGGGGGGGAACTCCTACGAGCAGTACTTC. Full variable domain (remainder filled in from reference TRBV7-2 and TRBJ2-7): GAGVSQSPSNKVTEKGKDVELRCDPISGHTALYWYRQSLGQGLEFLIYFQGNSAPDKSGLPSDRFSAERTGGSVSTLTIQRTQQEDSAVYLCASSPWGGNSYEQYFGPGTRLTVT.

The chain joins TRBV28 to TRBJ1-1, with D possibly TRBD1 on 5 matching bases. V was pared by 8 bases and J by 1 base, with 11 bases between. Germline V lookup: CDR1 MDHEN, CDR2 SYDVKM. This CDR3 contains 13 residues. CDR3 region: CASATGWNTEAFF. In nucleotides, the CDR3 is TGTGCCAGCGCAACAGGTTGGAACACTGAAGCTTTCTTT.

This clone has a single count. CDR3 DNA: TGTGCCACCTCCCGCGAGGCGGGGAACTCCTACGAGCAGTACTTC. Its translation is CATSREAGNSYEQYF. The chain joins TRBV27 to TRBJ2-7; D is possibly TRBD2 (6 bases). CDR3 length equals 15 residues. Trimming cost V 10 bases and J 0 bases, with 19 bases left between them. The germline V gene has CDR1 MNHEY and CDR2 SMNVEV (reference sequence).

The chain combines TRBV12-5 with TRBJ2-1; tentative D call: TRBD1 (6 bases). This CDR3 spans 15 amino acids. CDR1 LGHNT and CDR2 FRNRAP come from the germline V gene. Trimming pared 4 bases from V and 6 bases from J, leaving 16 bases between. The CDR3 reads CASGSGTDRSNEQFF. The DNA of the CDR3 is TGTGCTAGTGGTTCGGGAACCGACAGGAGCAATGAGCAGTTCTTC.

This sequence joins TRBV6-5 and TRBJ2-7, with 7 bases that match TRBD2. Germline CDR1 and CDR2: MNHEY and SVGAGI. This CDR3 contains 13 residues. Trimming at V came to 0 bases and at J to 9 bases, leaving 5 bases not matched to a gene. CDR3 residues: CASSYSNGGGQYF. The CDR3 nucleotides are TGTGCCAGCAGTTACTCGAATGGCGGGGGGCAGTACTTC.

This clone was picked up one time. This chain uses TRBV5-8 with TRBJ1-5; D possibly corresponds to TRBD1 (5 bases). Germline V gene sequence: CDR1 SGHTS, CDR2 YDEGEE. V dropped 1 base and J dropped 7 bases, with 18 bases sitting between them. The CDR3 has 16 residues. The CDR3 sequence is CASSLMGGGLGQPQHF. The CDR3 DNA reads TGTGCCAGCAGCTTGATGGGTGGGGGGTTAGGACAGCCCCAGCATTTT.

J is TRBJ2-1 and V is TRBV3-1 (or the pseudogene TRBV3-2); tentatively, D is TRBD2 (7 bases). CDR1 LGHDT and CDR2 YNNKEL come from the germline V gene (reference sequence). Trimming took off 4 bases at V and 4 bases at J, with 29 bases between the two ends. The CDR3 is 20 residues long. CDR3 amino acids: CASSPRPTTLGGGQYNEQFF. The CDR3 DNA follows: TGTGCCAGCAGCCCCAGACCCACCACCCTGGGGGGGGGCCAGTACAATGAGCAGTTCTTC.

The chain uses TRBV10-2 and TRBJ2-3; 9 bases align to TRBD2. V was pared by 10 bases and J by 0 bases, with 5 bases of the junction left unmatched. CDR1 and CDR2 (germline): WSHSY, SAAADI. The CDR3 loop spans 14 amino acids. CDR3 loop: CATRLAVSTDTQYF. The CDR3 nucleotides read TGCGCCACCCGACTAGCGGTTAGCACAGATACGCAGTATTTT.

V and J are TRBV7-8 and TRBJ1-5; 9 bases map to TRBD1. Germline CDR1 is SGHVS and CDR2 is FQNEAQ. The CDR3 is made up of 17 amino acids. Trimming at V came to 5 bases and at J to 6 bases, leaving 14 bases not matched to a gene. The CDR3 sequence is CASSGGTGPNLSQPQHF. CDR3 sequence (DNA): TGTGCCAGCAGCGGGGGGACAGGGCCTAATTTGAGTCAGCCCCAGCATTTT.

Here the CDR3 DNA reads TGTGCCAGCAGTGAAGGGGCGGCACAGGGATTCGGACTGTTTTTT. Translated, it gives CASSEGAAQGFGLFF. The chain recombines TRBV2 with TRBJ1-4, with D possibly being TRBD1 (6 bases). The V and J ends lost 1 base and 13 bases respectively, with 19 bases between them. The CDR3 loop spans 15 amino acids. Germline V gene lookup returns CDR1 SNHLY and CDR2 FYNNEI.

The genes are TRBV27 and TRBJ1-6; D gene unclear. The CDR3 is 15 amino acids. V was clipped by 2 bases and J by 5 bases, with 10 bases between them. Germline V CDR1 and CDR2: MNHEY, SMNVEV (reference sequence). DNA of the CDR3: TGTGCCAGCAGTTTAGAACCCAGGAATAATTCACCCCTCCACTTT. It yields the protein CASSLEPRNNSPLHF.

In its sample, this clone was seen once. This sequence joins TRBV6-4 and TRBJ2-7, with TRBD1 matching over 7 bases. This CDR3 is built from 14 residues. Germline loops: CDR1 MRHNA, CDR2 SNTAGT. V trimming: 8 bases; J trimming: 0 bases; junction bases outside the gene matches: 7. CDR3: CASPGTASSYEQYF. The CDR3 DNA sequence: TGTGCCAGCCCCGGGACAGCGAGCTCCTACGAGCAGTACTTC.

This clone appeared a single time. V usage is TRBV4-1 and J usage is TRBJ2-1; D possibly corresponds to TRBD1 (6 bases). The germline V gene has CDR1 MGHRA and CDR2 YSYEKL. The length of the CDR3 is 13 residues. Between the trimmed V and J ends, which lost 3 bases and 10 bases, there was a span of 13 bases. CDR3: CASSQYTGWEQFF. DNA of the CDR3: TGCGCCAGCAGCCAGTATACAGGGTGGGAGCAGTTCTTC.

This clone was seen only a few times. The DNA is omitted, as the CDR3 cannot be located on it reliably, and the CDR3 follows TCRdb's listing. The CDR3 loop is CASSSSAGNTIYF. The rearrangement links TRBV27 to TRBJ1-3. From germline, CDR1 is MNHEY and CDR2 SMNVEV (reference sequence). The length of the CDR3 is 13 amino acids, counting both ends.

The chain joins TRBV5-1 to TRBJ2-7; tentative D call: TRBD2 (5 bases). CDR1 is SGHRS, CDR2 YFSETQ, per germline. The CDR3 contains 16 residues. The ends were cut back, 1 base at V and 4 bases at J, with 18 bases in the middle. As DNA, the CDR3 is TGCGCCAGCAGCTTGTTGGGGTTAGAGGGTTTTTACGAGCAGTACTTC. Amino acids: CASSLLGLEGFYEQYF.

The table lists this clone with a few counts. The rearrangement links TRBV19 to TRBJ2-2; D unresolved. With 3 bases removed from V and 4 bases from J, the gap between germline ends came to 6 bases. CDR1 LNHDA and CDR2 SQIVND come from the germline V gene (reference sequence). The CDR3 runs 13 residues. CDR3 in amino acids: CASSMLGTGELFF. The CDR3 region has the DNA TGTGCCAGTAGTATGCTCGGCACCGGGGAGCTGTTTTTT.

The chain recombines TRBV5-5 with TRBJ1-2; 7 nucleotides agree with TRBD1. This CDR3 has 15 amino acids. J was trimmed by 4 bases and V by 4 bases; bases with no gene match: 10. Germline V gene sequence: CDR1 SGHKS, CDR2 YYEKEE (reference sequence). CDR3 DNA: TGTGCCAGCAGCGTGCCGGGACAGCCTTTCTATGGCTACACCTTC. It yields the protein CASSVPGQPFYGYTF.

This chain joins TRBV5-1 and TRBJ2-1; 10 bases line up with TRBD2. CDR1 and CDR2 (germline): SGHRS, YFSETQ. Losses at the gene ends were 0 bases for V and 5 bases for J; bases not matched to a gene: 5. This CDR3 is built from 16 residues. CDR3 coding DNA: TGCGCCAGCAGCTTGGGATGGACTAGCGGTAACAATGAGCAGTTCTTC. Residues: CASSLGWTSGNNEQFF.

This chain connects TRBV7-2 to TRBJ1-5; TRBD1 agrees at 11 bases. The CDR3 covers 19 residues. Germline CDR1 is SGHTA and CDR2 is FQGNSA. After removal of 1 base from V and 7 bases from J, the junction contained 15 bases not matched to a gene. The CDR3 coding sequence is TGTGCCAGCAGCTTAGACCGGACAGGGGGCCTCTATATGGGGCAGCCCCAGCATTTT. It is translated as CASSLDRTGGLYMGQPQHF.

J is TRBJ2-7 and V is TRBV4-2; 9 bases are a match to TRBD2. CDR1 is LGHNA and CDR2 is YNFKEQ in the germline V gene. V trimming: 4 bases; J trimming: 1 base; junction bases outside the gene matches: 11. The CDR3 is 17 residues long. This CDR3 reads CASSPFGASGASYEQYF. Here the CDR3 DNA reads TGTGCCAGCAGCCCCTTTGGAGCTAGCGGGGCTTCCTACGAGCAGTACTTC.

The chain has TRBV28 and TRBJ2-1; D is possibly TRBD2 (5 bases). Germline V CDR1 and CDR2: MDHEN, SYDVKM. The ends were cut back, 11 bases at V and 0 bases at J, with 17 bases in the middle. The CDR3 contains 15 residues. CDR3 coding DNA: TGTGCCGGCTCCCTTCGGGGTAGCTCCTACAATGAGCAGTTCTTC. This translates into CAGSLRGSSYNEQFF.